The 7 T cell receptor beta chains below were found in one sample sequenced in a study of T cells in Graves' hyperthyroidism and ophthalmopathy. RNA transcripts served as the template for amplifying TCR beta CDR3 regions. The TCR CDR3 first-round RT-PCR relied on the HTBI primer set. One entry per CDR3 protein, called by TCRdb with MiXCR from the multiplex PCR reads. Altogether under 800,000 distinct CDR3 sequences are present, approximately 15% being singletons, with the ten largest covering about a tenth. The sample consisted of blood. Every receptor here comes from a woman in her late teens or twenties with Graves' hyperthyroidism.

This clonotype has a count of ten or more. The rearrangement joins TRBV7-9 to TRBJ2-7; 9 bases fit TRBD2. CDR3 length equals 14 residues. Per germline, CDR1 SEHNR and CDR2 FQNEAQ (reference sequence). V lost 4 bases, J lost 5 bases, and 6 bases stayed unmatched. The CDR3 sequence is CASSSAGGGNEQYF. The CDR3 coding sequence is TGTGCCAGCAGCTCAGCGGGGGGAGGAAACGAGCAGTACTTC. The full variable domain, in which reference TRBV7-9 and TRBJ2-7 provide the parts outside the CDR3, is DTGVSQNPRHKITKRGQNVTFRCDPISEHNRLYWYRQTLGQGPEFLTYFQNEAQLEKSRLLSDRFSAERPKGSFSTLEIQRTEQGDSAMYLCASSSAGGGNEQYFGPGTRLTVT.

In this sample, this clonotype turned up a few times. The chain recombines TRBV12-3 or TRBV12-4 with TRBJ2-7; TRBD1 agrees at 7 bases. This CDR3 spans 17 amino acids. V was pared by 5 bases and J by 2 bases, with 15 bases of the junction left unmatched. In DNA form, the CDR3 reads TGTGCCAGCAGTCTCAGCTATAGGACAGGCCTCGCCTACGAGCAGTACTTC. Its translation is CASSLSYRTGLAYEQYF.

The CDR3 DNA sequence: TGCAGTGCCAATCGGGGGAACTATGGCTACACCTTC. This codes for CSANRGNYGYTF. The chain has TRBV20-1 and TRBJ1-2, with D tentatively TRBD1 (5 bases). V lost 6 bases and J lost 2, with 10 bases in between. This CDR3 comprises 12 residues. Germline V gives CDR1 DFQATT, CDR2 SNEGSKA (reference sequence).

This clonotype was observed a few times. V and J are TRBV28 and TRBJ2-1, with 8 bases matching TRBD2. The CDR3 is 15 residues long. Germline V CDR1 and CDR2: MDHEN, SYDVKM. J gave up 4 bases and V 6 bases, and 8 bases lay outside the gene matches. CDR3 loop: CASRSGTSLYNEQFF. CDR3 nucleotide sequence: TGTGCCAGCAGATCTGGGACTAGTTTGTACAATGAGCAGTTCTTC. The variable domain in full, completed from reference TRBV28 and TRBJ2-1, reads DVKVTQSSRYLVKRTGEKVFLECVQDMDHENMFWYRQDPGLGLRLIYFSYDVKMKEKGDIPEGYSVSREKKERFSLILESASTNQTSMYLCASRSGTSLYNEQFFGPGTRLTVL.

The chain links TRBV29-1 to TRBJ2-1; TRBD2 agrees at 11 bases. With 7 bases clipped from V and 6 bases from J, the junction kept 8 bases outside the gene matches. This CDR3 comprises 14 residues. CDR1 is SQVTM, CDR2 ANQGSEA, per germline. CDR3 loop: CSALGLADPNEQFF. CDR3 in DNA: TGCAGCGCCCTGGGACTAGCGGACCCCAATGAGCAGTTCTTC.

This clonotype has only a few counts. This chain joins TRBV7-8 and TRBJ2-4, with TRBD1 as a possible D gene (5 bases). Trimming removed 1 base at V and 6 bases at J, with 16 bases between. Germline V gene lookup returns CDR1 SGHVS and CDR2 FQNEAQ. CDR3 length: 16 amino acids. The CDR3 spells CASSLERQGGGNIQYF. In DNA, the CDR3 is TGTGCCAGCAGCTTAGAGCGCCAGGGTGGTGGAAACATTCAGTACTTC.

This clonotype was seen a handful of times. This chain uses TRBV2 with TRBJ2-7; the D gene is possibly TRBD2 (5 bases). The CDR3 loop spans 14 amino acids. Between the trimmed V and J ends, which lost 0 bases and 7 bases, there was a span of 13 bases. CDR1 and CDR2 from the germline V gene are SNHLY and FYNNEI. Here the CDR3 DNA reads TGTGCCAGCAGTGAAGCCGAGGGTACGGGGGAGCAGTACTTC. Translated, it gives CASSEAEGTGEQYF.